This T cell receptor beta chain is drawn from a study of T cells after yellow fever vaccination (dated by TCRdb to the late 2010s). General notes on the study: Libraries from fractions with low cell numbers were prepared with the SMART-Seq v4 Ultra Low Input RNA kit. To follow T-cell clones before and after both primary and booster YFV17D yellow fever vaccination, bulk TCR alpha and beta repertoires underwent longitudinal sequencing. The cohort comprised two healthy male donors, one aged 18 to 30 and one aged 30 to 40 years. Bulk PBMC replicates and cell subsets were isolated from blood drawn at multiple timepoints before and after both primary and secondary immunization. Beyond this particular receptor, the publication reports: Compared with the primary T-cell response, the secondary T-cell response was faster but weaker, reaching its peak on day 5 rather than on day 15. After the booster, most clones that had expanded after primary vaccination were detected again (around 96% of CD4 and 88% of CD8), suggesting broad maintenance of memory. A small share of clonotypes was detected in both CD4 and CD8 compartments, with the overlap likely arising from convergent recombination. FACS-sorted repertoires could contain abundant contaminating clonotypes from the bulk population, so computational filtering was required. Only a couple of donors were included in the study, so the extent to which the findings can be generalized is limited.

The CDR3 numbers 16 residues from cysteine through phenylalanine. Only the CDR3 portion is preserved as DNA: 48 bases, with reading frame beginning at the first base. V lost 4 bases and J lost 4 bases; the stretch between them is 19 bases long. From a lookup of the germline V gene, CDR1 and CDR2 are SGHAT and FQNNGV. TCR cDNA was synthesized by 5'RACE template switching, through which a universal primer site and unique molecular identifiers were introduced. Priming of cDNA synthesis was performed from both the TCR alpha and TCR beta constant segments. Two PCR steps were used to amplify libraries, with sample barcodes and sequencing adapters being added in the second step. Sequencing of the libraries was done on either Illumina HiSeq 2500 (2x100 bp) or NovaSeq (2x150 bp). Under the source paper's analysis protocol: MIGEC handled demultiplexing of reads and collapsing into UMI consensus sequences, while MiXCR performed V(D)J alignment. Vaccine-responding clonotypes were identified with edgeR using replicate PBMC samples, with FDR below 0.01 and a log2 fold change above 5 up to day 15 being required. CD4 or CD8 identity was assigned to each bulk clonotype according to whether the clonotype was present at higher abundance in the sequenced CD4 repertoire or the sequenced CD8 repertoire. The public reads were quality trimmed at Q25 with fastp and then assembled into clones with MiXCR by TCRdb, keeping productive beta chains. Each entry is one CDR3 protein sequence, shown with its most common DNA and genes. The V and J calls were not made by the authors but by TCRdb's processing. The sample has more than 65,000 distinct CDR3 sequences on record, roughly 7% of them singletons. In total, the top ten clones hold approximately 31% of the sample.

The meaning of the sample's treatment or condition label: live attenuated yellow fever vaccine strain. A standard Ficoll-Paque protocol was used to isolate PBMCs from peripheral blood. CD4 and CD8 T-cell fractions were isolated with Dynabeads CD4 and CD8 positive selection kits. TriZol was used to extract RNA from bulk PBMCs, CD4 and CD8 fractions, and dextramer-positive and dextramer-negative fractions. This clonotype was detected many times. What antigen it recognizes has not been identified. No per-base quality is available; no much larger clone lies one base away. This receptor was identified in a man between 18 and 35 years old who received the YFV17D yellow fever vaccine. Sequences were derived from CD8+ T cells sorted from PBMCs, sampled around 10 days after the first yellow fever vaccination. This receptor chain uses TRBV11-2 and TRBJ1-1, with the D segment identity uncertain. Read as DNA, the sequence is TGTGCCAGCAGCTCGACCGAACCAGCCGGAGGCACTGAAGCTTTCTTT. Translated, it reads CASSSTEPAGGTEAFF.